This record covers a single T cell receptor beta chain. Antigen: not known. The V gene lost 0 bases and the J gene lost 4 bases, with 9 bases spanning the gap. The CDR3 contains 14 residues. Per germline, CDR1 SGHAT and CDR2 FQNNGV. This sample is drawn from a study of T-cell memory formation after mild COVID-19. General observations from the study: Pre-infection memory harbored some responding clones, suggesting cross-reactive memory joined. CD4/CD8 balance held among clones contracting day 15 to 85, and later expanders leaned CD4+. Those CD4+ clones that contracted were mainly in CM and EM (CD8+ ones in EMRA).

Barcoded TCR alpha and TCR beta cDNA libraries with UMIs came from 5'RACE using constant-segment primers. Each CDR3 protein gets one entry after TCRdb re-called the 5' RACE reads with MiXCR. The sample contains under 110,000 distinct CDR3 sequences, over 15% of which appear only once. The sample taken for sequencing was PBMCs or a T cell subset sorted from them (not recorded which). This TCR was sampled from an adult woman who had mild COVID-19 (a few samples of this study predate the infection). Cell type and time point are not known. The V call is TRBV11-2, the J call TRBJ1-1, with D maybe TRBD1 (6 bases). In DNA, the CDR3 is TGTGCCAGCAGCTTAGATCAGGGGACCACTGAAGCTTTCTTT. Its translation: CASSLDQGTTEAFF.